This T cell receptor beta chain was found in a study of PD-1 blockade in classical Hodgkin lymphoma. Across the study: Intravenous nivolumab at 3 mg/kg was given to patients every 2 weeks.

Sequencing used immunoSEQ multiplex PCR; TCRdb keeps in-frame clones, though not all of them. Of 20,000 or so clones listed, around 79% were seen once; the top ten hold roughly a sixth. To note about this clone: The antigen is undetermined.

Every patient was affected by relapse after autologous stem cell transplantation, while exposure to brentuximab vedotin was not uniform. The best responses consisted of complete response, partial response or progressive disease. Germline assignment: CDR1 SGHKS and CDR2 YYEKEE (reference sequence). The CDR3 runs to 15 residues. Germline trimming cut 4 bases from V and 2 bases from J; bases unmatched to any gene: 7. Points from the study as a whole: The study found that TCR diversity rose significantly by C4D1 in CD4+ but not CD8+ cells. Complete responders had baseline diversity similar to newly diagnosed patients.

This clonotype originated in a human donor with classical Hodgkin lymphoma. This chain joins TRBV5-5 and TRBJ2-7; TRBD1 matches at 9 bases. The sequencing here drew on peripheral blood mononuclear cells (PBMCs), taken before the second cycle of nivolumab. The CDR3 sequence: CASSGSGTGTYEQYF. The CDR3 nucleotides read TGTGCCAGCAGCGGATCCGGGACAGGGACCTACGAGCAGTACTTC.